The subject of this entry is one T cell receptor (beta chain). This specimen belongs to a study of early T cells in non-severe SARS-CoV-2 infection. TCRdb called the 5' RACE reads again in MiXCR, with one record for every CDR3 protein. The repertoire holds 15,000 to 20,000 distinct CDR3 sequences, with around 6.1% as singletons. The V gene end was trimmed by 5 bases and the J gene end by 3 bases; junction bases not matched to a gene: 14. Germline V gene sequence: CDR1 MNHEY, CDR2 SMNVEV (reference sequence). The CDR3 has 17 residues. The receptor was derived from an adult who was a healthcare worker with PCR-confirmed SARS-CoV-2 infection or an uninfected control (not recorded which). Source: whole blood, taken at baseline. This chain joins TRBV27 and TRBJ2-7, with 9 nucleotides matching TRBD1. CDR3 sequence (DNA): TGTGCCAGCAGTACCAACACCCGATGGGACAGGGTCTACGAGCAGTACTTC. It encodes CASSTNTRWDRVYEQYF.